This TCR beta chain was recorded in a study of cytomegalovirus exposure and HLA in healthy donors. The CDR3 extends over 13 amino acids. Trimming removed 0 bases from V and 7 bases from J, with 10 bases in between. The V gene's germline CDR1 is SGHKS and CDR2 YYEKEE (reference sequence). PCR amplification relied on 60 Vbeta primers (plus 13 Jbeta primers). Clones were sequenced by immunoSEQ multiplex PCR, and TCRdb holds only the in-frame ones, with some missing. This table holds more than 150,000 clones, approximately 85% found once. The sequencing input was PBMCs. This TCR was sampled from a man younger than 30 in good health and CMV-seropositive. The chain couples TRBV5-5 to TRBJ1-2; unclear D gene. CDR3 in amino acids: CASSLVGRGGYTF. CDR3 nucleotides: TGTGCCAGCAGCTTGGTAGGTCGCGGTGGCTACACCTTC. Based on the CDR3 plus reference TRBV5-5 and TRBJ1-2, the full variable domain is DAGVTQSPTHLIKTRGQQVTLRCSPISGHKSVSWYQQVLGQGPQFIFQYYEKEERGRGNFPDRFSARQFPNYSSELNVNALLLGDSALYLCASSLVGRGGYTFGSGTRLTVV.